Listed here are 4 T cell receptor beta chains from one sample, sequenced in a study of blood T cell repertoires in COVID-19. Method: immunoSEQ multiplex PCR; TCRdb's copy keeps in-frame clones and lacks some. Among about 250,000 clones, 88% were seen once, and the ten largest hold approximately 1.4%. Sample: peripheral blood. These receptors all stem from an elderly man with acute or convalescent COVID-19.

The chain recombines TRBV7-9 with TRBJ1-1; D is unclear. CDR3 length: 14 residues. Trimming shortened V by 6 bases and J by 1 base, and 12 bases separated the two germline ends. CDR1 is SEHNR and CDR2 is FQNEAQ in the germline V gene (reference sequence). The DNA of the CDR3 is TGTGCCAGCAGTTTAAGGGAGACGAACACTGAAGCTTTCTTT. Amino acids: CASSLRETNTEAFF.

The gene calls are TRBV3-1 (or the pseudogene TRBV3-2) and TRBJ1-1; no clear D. Trimming cost V 1 base and J 1 base, with 13 bases left between them. Germline assignment: CDR1 LGHDT and CDR2 YNNKEL (reference sequence). This CDR3 has 16 amino acids. CDR3 nucleotide sequence: TGTGCCAGCAGCCAAGGGCAAAGCGGAGCGAACACTGAAGCTTTCTTT. Translation gives CASSQGQSGANTEAFF.

This clone was seen only a few times. The J gene is TRBJ1-4, the V gene TRBV28; D is uncertain. V was cut by 7 bases and J by 8 bases, with 17 bases left in between. The CDR3 spans 14 residues. CDR1 MDHEN and CDR2 SYDVKM come from the germline V gene. In DNA form, the CDR3 reads TGTGCCAGCACCGAAGTGCTCCGAGGGGAAAAACTGTTTTTT. Protein: CASTEVLRGEKLFF. Together with reference TRBV28 and TRBJ1-4, the CDR3 gives the full variable domain: DVKVTQSSRYLVKRTGEKVFLECVQDMDHENMFWYRQDPGLGLRLIYFSYDVKMKEKGDIPEGYSVSREKKERFSLILESASTNQTSMYLCASTEVLRGEKLFFGSGTQLSVL.

The chain links TRBV5-4 to TRBJ1-2; the D is unclear. CDR1 and CDR2 (germline): SGHNT, YYREEE (reference sequence). The V gene lost 0 bases and the J gene lost 8 bases, with 17 bases spanning the gap. This CDR3 is 15 amino acids long. The CDR3 DNA reads TGTGCCAGCAGCTTGGCGAGTGGCGGAGCGAGCGGCTACACCTTC. Residues: CASSLASGGASGYTF.